These 5 T cell receptor beta chains came from one sample sequenced in a study of cytotoxic CD8 clonotypes in ibrutinib-treated CLL. The data were produced by immunoSEQ multiplex PCR, yet TCRdb's version contains in-frame clones alone and is incomplete. The sample includes 130,000 or so clones, roughly 80% of them seen just once. The sample here was PBMCs, taken after 24 months of ibrutinib treatment. The origin of the receptors is a human donor with chronic lymphocytic leukemia.

The chain links TRBV19 to TRBJ2-7, with 7 bases lining up with TRBD1. The CDR3 runs to 15 residues. Germline loops: CDR1 LNHDA, CDR2 SQIVND (reference sequence). J was trimmed by 5 bases and V by 3 bases; bases with no gene match: 10. Written as DNA, the CDR3 is TGTGCCAGTAGTATGACTCCTTCGACAGGGAACGAGCAGTACTTC. Translated: CASSMTPSTGNEQYF.

The V gene is TRBV28, the J gene TRBJ2-7, with 7 positions matching TRBD1. The germline gives CDR1 MDHEN, CDR2 SYDVKM. V trimming: 2 bases; J trimming: 5 bases; junction bases outside the gene matches: 6. The CDR3 covers 14 residues. CDR3 residues: CASSLPQGWNEQYF. CDR3 coding DNA: TGTGCCAGCAGTTTACCACAGGGGTGGAACGAGCAGTACTTC.

The chain has TRBV28 and TRBJ1-3, with D possibly matching TRBD1 (5 bases). Germline CDR1 is MDHEN and CDR2 is SYDVKM. This CDR3 has 18 residues. Trimming cost V 4 bases and J 0 bases, with 19 bases left between them. The CDR3 nucleotides are TGTGCCAGCAGTTCCCCTCGGGACTCTTTTTTCTCTGGAAACACCATATATTTT. Protein sequence: CASSSPRDSFFSGNTIYF.

The chain combines TRBV11-2 with TRBJ2-5, with no clear D. Germline lookup yields CDR1 SGHAT and CDR2 FQNNGV. CDR3 length equals 12 residues. V was clipped by 6 bases and J by 3 bases, with 8 bases between them. CDR3 in amino acids: CASSKWEETQYF. The CDR3 region has the DNA TGTGCCAGCAGTAAATGGGAAGAGACCCAGTACTTC. The whole variable domain, remainder taken from reference TRBV11-2 and TRBJ2-5, is EAGVAQSPRYKIIEKRQSVAFWCNPISGHATLYWYQQILGQGPKLLIQFQNNGVVDDSQLPKDRFSAERLKGVDSTLKIQPAKLEDSAVYLCASSKWEETQYFGPGTRLLVL.

Only one count was recorded for this clone. The rearrangement links TRBV19 to TRBJ1-2; TRBD1 matches 7 bases. The CDR3 is made up of 13 amino acids. Germline V gives CDR1 LNHDA, CDR2 SQIVND (reference sequence). With 5 bases clipped from V and 4 bases from J, the junction kept 4 bases outside the gene matches. Written as DNA, the CDR3 is TGTGCCAGTAGTCCAGGACAGGCCTATGGCTACACCTTC. Translation: CASSPGQAYGYTF.